The source of this T cell receptor (beta chain) is a study of regulatory T cells in long-lasting Graves disease. Time point meaning: persistent/refractory GD, antithyroid drugs over 5 years with positive TRAb. Researchers made the TCR library from RNA that was extracted from PBMCs. The germline V gene has CDR1 SQVTM and CDR2 ANQGSEA. The ends were cut back, 6 bases at V and 5 bases at J, with 7 bases in the middle. The length of the CDR3 is 10 residues. In regard to this clonotype: What it recognizes is unknown.

The authors built TCR beta libraries using iRepertoire HTBI primers and Arm-PCR of CDR3 regions. TCRdb fed the multiplex PCR reads into MiXCR, producing one record per CDR3 protein. This table has 400,000 to 450,000 distinct CDR3 sequences, 20% to 30% appearing once. General observations from the study: Persistent disease favored TRBV28, TRBJ1-2 and TRBJ2-5. New patients shared fewer public clonotypes (about 970) than persistent patients did (more than 2,500).

This clonotype originated in a female donor with Graves disease. The rearrangement joins TRBV29-1 to TRBJ1-1; D remains unclear. The sequencing here drew on peripheral blood mononuclear cells (PBMCs), taken when the disease was refractory, from a patient treated with antithyroid drugs. The CDR3 DNA sequence: TGCAGCGTCGTAGAGACTGAAGCTTTCTTT. It yields the protein CSVVETEAFF.